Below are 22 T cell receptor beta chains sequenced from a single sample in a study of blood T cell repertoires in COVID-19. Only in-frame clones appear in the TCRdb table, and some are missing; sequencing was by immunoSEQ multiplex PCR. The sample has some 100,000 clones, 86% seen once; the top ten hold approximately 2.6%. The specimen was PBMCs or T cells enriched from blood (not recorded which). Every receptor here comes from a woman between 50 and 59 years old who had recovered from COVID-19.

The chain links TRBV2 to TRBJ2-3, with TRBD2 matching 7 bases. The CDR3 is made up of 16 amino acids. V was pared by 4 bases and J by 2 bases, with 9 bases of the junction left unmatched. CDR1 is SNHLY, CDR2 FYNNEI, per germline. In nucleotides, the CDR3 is TGTGCCAGCAGTGTGAGGGCGGGAGATTTCACAGATACGCAGTATTTT. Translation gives CASSVRAGDFTDTQYF.

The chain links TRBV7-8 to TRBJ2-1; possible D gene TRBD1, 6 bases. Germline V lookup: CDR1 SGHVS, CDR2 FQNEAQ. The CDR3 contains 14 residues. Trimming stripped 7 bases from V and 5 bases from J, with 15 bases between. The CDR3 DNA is TGTGCCAGCACCAAGGGGGAACTTAACAATGAGCAGTTCTTC. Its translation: CASTKGELNNEQFF.

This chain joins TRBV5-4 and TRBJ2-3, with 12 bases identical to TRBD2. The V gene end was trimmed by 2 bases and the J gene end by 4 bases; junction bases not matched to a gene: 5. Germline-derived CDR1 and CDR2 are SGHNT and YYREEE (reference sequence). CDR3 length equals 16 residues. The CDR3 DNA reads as TGTGCCAGCAGCTTCCGACTAGCGGGAGTGGCAGATACGCAGTATTTT. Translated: CASSFRLAGVADTQYF.

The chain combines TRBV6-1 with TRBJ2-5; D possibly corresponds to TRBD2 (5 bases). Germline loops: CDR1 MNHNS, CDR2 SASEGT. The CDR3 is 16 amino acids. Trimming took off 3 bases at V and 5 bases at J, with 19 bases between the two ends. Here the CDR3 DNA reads TGTGCCAGCAGTGACCTGGGAAAGGGAGTTCAGGAGACCCAGTACTTC. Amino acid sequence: CASSDLGKGVQETQYF.

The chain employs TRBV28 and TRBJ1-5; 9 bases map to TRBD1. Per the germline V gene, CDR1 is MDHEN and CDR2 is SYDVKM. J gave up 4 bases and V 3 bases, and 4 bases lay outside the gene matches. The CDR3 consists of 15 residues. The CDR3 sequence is CASSFWTGANQPQHF. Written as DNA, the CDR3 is TGTGCCAGCAGTTTTTGGACAGGGGCTAATCAGCCCCAGCATTTT.

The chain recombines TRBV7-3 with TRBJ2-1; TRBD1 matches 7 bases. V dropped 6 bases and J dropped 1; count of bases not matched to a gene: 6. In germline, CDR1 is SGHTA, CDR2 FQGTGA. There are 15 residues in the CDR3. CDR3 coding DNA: TGTGCCAGCAGTCCCACAGGGGATTCCTACAATGAGCAGTTCTTC. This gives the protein CASSPTGDSYNEQFF.

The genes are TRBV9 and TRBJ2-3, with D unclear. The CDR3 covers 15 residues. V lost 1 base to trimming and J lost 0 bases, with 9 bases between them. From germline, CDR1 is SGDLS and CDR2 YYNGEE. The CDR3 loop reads CASSVLGGSTDTQYF. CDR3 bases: TGTGCCAGCAGCGTACTCGGCGGTAGCACAGATACGCAGTATTTT. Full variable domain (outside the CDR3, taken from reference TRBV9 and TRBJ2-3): DSGVTQTPKHLITATGQRVTLRCSPRSGDLSVYWYQQSLDQGLQFLIQYYNGEERAKGNILERFSAQQFPDLHSELNLSSLELGDSALYFCASSVLGGSTDTQYFGPGTRLTVL.

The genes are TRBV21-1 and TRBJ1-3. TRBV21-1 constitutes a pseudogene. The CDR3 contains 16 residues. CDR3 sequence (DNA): TGTGCCAGCAGCAAAGGTACAGGGAGGGCTGGAAACACCATATATTTT. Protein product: CASSKGTGRAGNTIYF.

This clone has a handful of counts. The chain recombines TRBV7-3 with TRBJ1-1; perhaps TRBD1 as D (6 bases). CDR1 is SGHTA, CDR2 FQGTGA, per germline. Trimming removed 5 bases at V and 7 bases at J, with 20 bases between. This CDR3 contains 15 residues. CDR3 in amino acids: CASSPSLQGTYEAFF. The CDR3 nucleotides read TGTGCCAGCAGCCCAAGCTTACAGGGTACGTATGAAGCTTTCTTT.

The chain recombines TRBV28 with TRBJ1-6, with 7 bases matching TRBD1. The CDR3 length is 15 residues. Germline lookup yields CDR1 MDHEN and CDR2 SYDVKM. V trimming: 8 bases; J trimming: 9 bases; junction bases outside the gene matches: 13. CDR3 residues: CASGGGGPLSSPLHF. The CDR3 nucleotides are TGTGCCAGCGGTGGAGGGGGCCCCCTGAGTTCACCCCTCCACTTT.

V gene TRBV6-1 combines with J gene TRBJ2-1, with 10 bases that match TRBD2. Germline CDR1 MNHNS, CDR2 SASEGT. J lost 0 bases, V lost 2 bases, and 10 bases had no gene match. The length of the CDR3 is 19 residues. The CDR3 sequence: CASSERWLAGASSYNEQFF. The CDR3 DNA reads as TGTGCCAGCAGTGAAAGATGGCTAGCGGGAGCGAGCTCCTACAATGAGCAGTTCTTC.

The CDR3 loop is CASSERPVRSTGELFF. The CDR3 DNA is TGTGCCAGCAGTGAGCGGCCCGTACGCAGCACCGGGGAGCTGTTTTTT. The chain links TRBV2 to TRBJ2-2; no clear D. The CDR3 totals 16 residues. Germline-derived CDR1 and CDR2 are SNHLY and FYNNEI. V was trimmed by 3 bases and J by 4 bases, leaving 15 bases between them.

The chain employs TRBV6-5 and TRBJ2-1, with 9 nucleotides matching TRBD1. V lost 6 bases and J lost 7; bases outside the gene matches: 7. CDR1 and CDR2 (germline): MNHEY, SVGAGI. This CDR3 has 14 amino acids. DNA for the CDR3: TGTGCCAGCAGGATTACAGGGGGCGTTAATGAGCAGTTCTTC. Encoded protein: CASRITGGVNEQFF.

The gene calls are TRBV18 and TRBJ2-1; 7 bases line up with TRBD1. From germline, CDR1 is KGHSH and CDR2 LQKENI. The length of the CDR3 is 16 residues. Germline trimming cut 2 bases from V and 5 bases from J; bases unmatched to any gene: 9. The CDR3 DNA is TGTGCCAGCTCACCAAGAACAGGGGAGACCCACAATGAGCAGTTCTTC. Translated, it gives CASSPRTGETHNEQFF.

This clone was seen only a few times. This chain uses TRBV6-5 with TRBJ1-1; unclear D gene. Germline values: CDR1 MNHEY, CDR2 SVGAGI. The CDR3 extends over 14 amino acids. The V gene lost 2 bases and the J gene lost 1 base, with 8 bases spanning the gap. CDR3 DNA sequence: TGTGCCAGCAGTTACGGCGGAAAGAACACTGAAGCTTTCTTT. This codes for CASSYGGKNTEAFF.

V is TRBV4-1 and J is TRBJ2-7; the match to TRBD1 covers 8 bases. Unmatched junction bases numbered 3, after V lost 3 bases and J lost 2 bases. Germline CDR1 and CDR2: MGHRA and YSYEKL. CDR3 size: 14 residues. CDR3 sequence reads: CASSQNRGTYEQYF. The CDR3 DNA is TGCGCCAGCAGCCAGAACAGGGGGACCTACGAGCAGTACTTC.

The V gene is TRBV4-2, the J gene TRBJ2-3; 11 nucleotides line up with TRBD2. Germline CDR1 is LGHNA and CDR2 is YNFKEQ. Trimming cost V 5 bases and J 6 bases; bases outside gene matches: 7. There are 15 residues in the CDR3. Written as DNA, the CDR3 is TGTGCCAGCAGCGATAGCGGGGGGGCCCCCGATACGCAGTATTTT. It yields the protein CASSDSGGAPDTQYF.

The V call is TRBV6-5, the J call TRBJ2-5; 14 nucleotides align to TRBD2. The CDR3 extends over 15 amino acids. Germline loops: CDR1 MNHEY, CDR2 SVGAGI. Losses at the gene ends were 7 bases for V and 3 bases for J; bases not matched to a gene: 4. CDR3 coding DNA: TGTGCCAGCACCCCGGGACTAGCGGGGGAAGAGACCCAGTACTTC. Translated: CASTPGLAGEETQYF.

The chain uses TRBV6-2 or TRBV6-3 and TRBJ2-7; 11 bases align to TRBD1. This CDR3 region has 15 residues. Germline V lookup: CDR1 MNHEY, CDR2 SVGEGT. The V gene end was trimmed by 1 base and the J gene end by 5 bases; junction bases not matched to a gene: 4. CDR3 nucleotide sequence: TGTGCCAGCAGTTACTTGGACAGGGGGCGGAACGAGCAGTACTTC. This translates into CASSYLDRGRNEQYF.

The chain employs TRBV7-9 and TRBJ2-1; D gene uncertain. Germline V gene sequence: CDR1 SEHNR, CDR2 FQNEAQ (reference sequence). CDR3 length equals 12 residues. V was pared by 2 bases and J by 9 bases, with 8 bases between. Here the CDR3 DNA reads TGTGCCAGCAGCTTACCCCAGCGTGAGCAGTTCTTC. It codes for CASSLPQREQFF.

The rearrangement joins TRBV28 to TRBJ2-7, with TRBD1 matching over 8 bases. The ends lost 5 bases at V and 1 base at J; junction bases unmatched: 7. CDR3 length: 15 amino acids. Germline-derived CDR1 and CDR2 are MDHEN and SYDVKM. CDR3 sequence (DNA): TGTGCCAGCAGTGGGCTCGGGACAGGTTCCTACGAGCAGTACTTC. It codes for CASSGLGTGSYEQYF. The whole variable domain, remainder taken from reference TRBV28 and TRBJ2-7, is DVKVTQSSRYLVKRTGEKVFLECVQDMDHENMFWYRQDPGLGLRLIYFSYDVKMKEKGDIPEGYSVSREKKERFSLILESASTNQTSMYLCASSGLGTGSYEQYFGPGTRLTVT.

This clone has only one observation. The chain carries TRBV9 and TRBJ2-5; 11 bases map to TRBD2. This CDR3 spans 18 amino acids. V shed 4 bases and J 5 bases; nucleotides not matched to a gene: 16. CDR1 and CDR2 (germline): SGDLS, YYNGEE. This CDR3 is CASSPLVGLAGGGETQYF. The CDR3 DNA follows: TGTGCCAGCAGCCCCTTAGTCGGGCTAGCGGGGGGCGGGGAGACCCAGTACTTC. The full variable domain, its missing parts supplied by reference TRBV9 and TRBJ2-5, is DSGVTQTPKHLITATGQRVTLRCSPRSGDLSVYWYQQSLDQGLQFLIQYYNGEERAKGNILERFSAQQFPDLHSELNLSSLELGDSALYFCASSPLVGLAGGGETQYFGPGTRLLVL.